The 28 T cell receptor beta chains below all came from one sample that was sequenced in a study of blood T cell repertoires in COVID-19. Clones were sequenced by immunoSEQ multiplex PCR, and TCRdb holds only the in-frame ones, with some missing. The data show about 240,000 clones, roughly 80% seen once. The sequencing sample was made of peripheral blood. These receptor sequences come from a woman aged 18-30 years with acute or convalescent COVID-19.

The chain is built from TRBV5-1 and TRBJ2-1; TRBD2 is a possible D gene (6 bases). The CDR3 sequence is 13 residues long. With 0 bases removed from V and 8 bases from J, the gap between germline ends came to 9 bases. The V gene's germline CDR1 is SGHRS and CDR2 YFSETQ. CDR3 nucleotide sequence: TGCGCCAGCAGCTTGGAGGCGGGGTATGAGCAGTTCTTC. Its protein is CASSLEAGYEQFF.

This clone was counted at least ten times. The chain employs TRBV6-5 and TRBJ2-7; 9 nucleotides align to TRBD1. This CDR3 has 15 residues. V dropped 4 bases and J dropped 0; count of bases not matched to a gene: 4. Looked up from germline, CDR1 is MNHEY and CDR2 is SVGAGI. CDR3 DNA: TGTGCCAGCAGTTCCGGACAGGGGCTCTCCTACGAGCAGTACTTC. Protein sequence: CASSSGQGLSYEQYF.

The chain has TRBV11-2 and TRBJ2-7; 7 bases line up with TRBD2. CDR1 is SGHAT, CDR2 FQNNGV, per germline. CDR3 length equals 15 residues. The V gene end was trimmed by 1 base and the J gene end by 1 base; junction bases not matched to a gene: 4. The CDR3 nucleotides are TGTGCCAGCAGCTTAGGGGGCGGGAGATCCTACGAGCAGTACTTC. It specifies CASSLGGGRSYEQYF.

The V gene is TRBV29-1, the J gene TRBJ1-1; a weak D match, TRBD1 (6 bases). Germline values: CDR1 SQVTM, CDR2 ANQGSEA. The CDR3 length is 13 residues. V dropped 7 bases and J dropped 1 base, with 13 bases sitting between them. CDR3 DNA: TGCAGCGCCAAAGTACAGGGGAACACTGAAGCTTTCTTT. The encoded protein is CSAKVQGNTEAFF.

This clone occurred once. The chain recombines TRBV7-6 with TRBJ2-1; TRBD2 matches 7 bases. Germline trimming cut 0 bases from V and 4 bases from J; bases unmatched to any gene: 6. The CDR3 consists of 16 residues. The germline V gene encodes CDR1 SGHVS and CDR2 FNYEAQ. This CDR3 is CASSLAYGRSYNEQFF. DNA of the CDR3: TGTGCCAGCAGCTTAGCGTACGGGAGGAGTTACAATGAGCAGTTCTTC.

This chain connects TRBV18 to TRBJ2-2, with 8 bases that match TRBD2. J was trimmed by 5 bases and V by 2 bases; bases with no gene match: 16. Per the germline V gene, CDR1 is KGHSH and CDR2 is LQKENI. CDR3 length: 19 residues. In nucleotides, the CDR3 is TGTGCCAGCTCACCATTCCAGGGGTCGCGCGGGAGGTCGACCGGGGAGCTGTTTTTT. This codes for CASSPFQGSRGRSTGELFF.

This rearrangement joins TRBV7-2 to TRBJ1-1; 7 bases line up with TRBD1. This CDR3 has 14 amino acids. Germline lookup yields CDR1 SGHTA and CDR2 FQGNSA. V was clipped by 6 bases and J by 1 base; unmatched bases: 5. The CDR3 coding sequence is TGTGCCAGCAGGACAAGGACAGGGAACACTGAAGCTTTCTTT. As protein: CASRTRTGNTEAFF.

The rearrangement links TRBV7-2 to TRBJ2-1; TRBD2 matches 9 bases. Germline-derived CDR1 and CDR2 are SGHTA and FQGNSA. J gave up 4 bases and V 5 bases, and 6 bases lay outside the gene matches. The CDR3 loop spans 15 amino acids. For the CDR3, the DNA is TGTGCCAGCAGCACCAGGACTAGCGCATACAATGAGCAGTTCTTC. Translating gives CASSTRTSAYNEQFF.

The chain couples TRBV19 to TRBJ1-4, with D perhaps matching TRBD1 (6 bases). This CDR3 contains 17 residues. V was cut by 7 bases and J by 0 bases, with 18 bases left in between. CDR1 is LNHDA, CDR2 SQIVND, per germline (reference sequence). CDR3 bases: TGTGCCAGTACTTGGGGGCCCACATCCACAACTAATGAAAAACTGTTTTTT. Translating gives CASTWGPTSTTNEKLFF. The full variable domain, its missing parts supplied by reference TRBV19 and TRBJ1-4, is DGGITQSPKYLFRKEGQNVTLSCEQNLNHDAMYWYRQDPGQGLRLIYYSQIVNDFQKGDIAEGYSVSREKKESFPLTVTSAQKNPTAFYLCASTWGPTSTTNEKLFFGSGTQLSVL.

The rearrangement joins TRBV7-9 to TRBJ2-7; D unclear. CDR3 length: 14 amino acids. The V end lost 3 bases, the J end lost 2 bases, and 11 bases lay between the germline ends. The V gene's germline CDR1 is SEHNR and CDR2 FQNEAQ (reference sequence). The CDR3 sequence: CASSFTGIPYEQYF. DNA of the CDR3: TGTGCCAGCAGCTTTACTGGTATCCCCTACGAGCAGTACTTC.

The chain has TRBV5-6 and TRBJ2-3, with D unresolved. This CDR3 region has 15 residues. The germline gives CDR1 SGHDT, CDR2 YYEEEE. V was cut by 2 bases and J by 6 bases, with 16 bases left in between. The CDR3 DNA reads TGTGCCAGCAGCTTTGATGGGTTAGGAGTGGATACGCAGTATTTT. Protein: CASSFDGLGVDTQYF.

V gene TRBV9 combines with J gene TRBJ1-1; 7 bases are a match to TRBD1. CDR1 is SGDLS, CDR2 YYNGEE, per germline. The J segment lost 5 bases and the V segment lost 3 bases, leaving 7 bases of the junction unmatched. The CDR3 is made up of 14 amino acids. The CDR3, as DNA: TGTGCCAGCAGCGAAGGGGGCGCGGGGACTGAAGCTTTCTTT. It translates to CASSEGGAGTEAFF.

This chain connects TRBV4-2 to TRBJ2-3; D uncertain. Trimming pared 3 bases from V and 4 bases from J, leaving 14 bases between. This CDR3 contains 15 residues. The germline V gene encodes CDR1 LGHNA and CDR2 YNFKEQ. CDR3 region: CASSQASGSSDTQYF. The DNA of the CDR3 is TGTGCCAGCAGCCAGGCTAGTGGGTCGTCAGATACGCAGTATTTT.

This chain joins TRBV2 and TRBJ1-2, with TRBD1 identical over 8 bases. Germline V gene sequence: CDR1 SNHLY, CDR2 FYNNEI. The CDR3 consists of 13 residues. The CDR3 region is CAAGRGPGYGYTF. CDR3 bases: TGTGCAGCAGGCAGGGGGCCAGGCTATGGCTACACCTTC.

The genes are TRBV28 and TRBJ1-5, with D perhaps matching TRBD1 (6 bases). Deletions cut 6 bases from V and 5 bases from J, with 23 bases between. The CDR3 is 17 residues long. Germline-derived CDR1 and CDR2 are MDHEN and SYDVKM. Here the CDR3 DNA reads TGTGCCAGCAGAATATTTTCGTGGGGAGGGGGTTATCAGCCCCAGCATTTT. As protein: CASRIFSWGGGYQPQHF. The whole variable domain, filled in from reference TRBV28 and TRBJ1-5, reads DVKVTQSSRYLVKRTGEKVFLECVQDMDHENMFWYRQDPGLGLRLIYFSYDVKMKEKGDIPEGYSVSREKKERFSLILESASTNQTSMYLCASRIFSWGGGYQPQHFGDGTRLSIL.

This rearrangement joins TRBV19 to TRBJ1-1; possibly TRBD1 for D (6 bases). Germline-derived CDR1 and CDR2 are LNHDA and SQIVND (reference sequence). V was pared by 5 bases and J by 1 base, with 11 bases between. The CDR3 has 14 residues. This CDR3 reads CASSVQTGNTEAFF. The CDR3 DNA sequence: TGTGCCAGTAGTGTCCAGACAGGGAACACTGAAGCTTTCTTT.

The V call is TRBV7-9, the J call TRBJ2-6; D is possibly TRBD1 (5 bases). V was trimmed by 8 bases and J by 0 bases, leaving 14 bases between them. Germline CDR1 SEHNR, CDR2 FQNEAQ (reference sequence). CDR3 length: 16 residues. The DNA for the CDR3 is TGTGCCAGCCCGTATCAGGGATTCTCTGGGGCCAACGTCCTGACTTTC. Translation gives CASPYQGFSGANVLTF.

The J gene is TRBJ2-7, the V gene TRBV7-2; TRBD1 agrees at 11 bases. J lost 4 bases, V lost 5 bases, and 7 bases had no gene match. The CDR3 length is 15 residues. From germline, CDR1 is SGHTA and CDR2 FQGNSA. In DNA, the CDR3 is TGTGCCAGCAGCGAAGGGACAGGGGGAGGATACGAGCAGTACTTC. Its translation is CASSEGTGGGYEQYF.

The chain has TRBV27 and TRBJ2-1, with D perhaps TRBD1 (5 bases). The CDR3 runs to 16 residues. Trimming took off 6 bases at V and 1 base at J, with 16 bases between the two ends. Germline V gene lookup returns CDR1 MNHEY and CDR2 SMNVEV (reference sequence). CDR3 in DNA: TGTGCCAGCAGCCCCAAGGGTCACAGGTCCTACAATGAGCAGTTCTTC. Its protein product is CASSPKGHRSYNEQFF.

The chain uses TRBV5-1 and TRBJ2-4; 9 nucleotides match TRBD1. The germline V gene encodes CDR1 SGHRS and CDR2 YFSETQ. The CDR3 sequence is 16 residues long. V lost 2 bases to trimming and J lost 2 bases; unmatched junction nucleotides: 5. DNA of the CDR3: TGCGCCAGCAGCTTAGGACAGGGGCCCTCCAAAAACATTCAGTACTTC. It translates to CASSLGQGPSKNIQYF. Complete variable domain (other parts from reference TRBV5-1 and TRBJ2-4): KAGVTQTPRYLIKTRGQQVTLSCSPISGHRSVSWYQQTPGQGLQFLFEYFSETQRNKGNFPGRFSGRQFSNSRSEMNVSTLELGDSALYLCASSLGQGPSKNIQYFGAGTRLSVL.

V usage is TRBV5-1 and J usage is TRBJ2-1; TRBD2 agrees at 10 bases. V lost 4 bases to trimming and J lost 2 bases; unmatched junction nucleotides: 18. This CDR3 is 20 amino acids long. The germline gives CDR1 SGHRS, CDR2 YFSETQ. The CDR3 region has the DNA TGCGCCAGCAGCCCCGGGGTTCAGCGGGAGGGCCTCGGCACCTACAATGAGCAGTTCTTC. Its protein is CASSPGVQREGLGTYNEQFF. The complete variable domain, with remaining parts taken from reference TRBV5-1 and TRBJ2-1, reads KAGVTQTPRYLIKTRGQQVTLSCSPISGHRSVSWYQQTPGQGLQFLFEYFSETQRNKGNFPGRFSGRQFSNSRSEMNVSTLELGDSALYLCASSPGVQREGLGTYNEQFFGPGTRLTVL.

The V gene is TRBV3-1 (or the pseudogene TRBV3-2), the J gene TRBJ1-4; D perhaps matches TRBD1 (5 bases). The CDR3 covers 17 residues. Trimming left V 4 bases short and J 4 bases short, with 19 bases between. CDR1 is LGHDT and CDR2 is YNNKEL in the germline V gene (reference sequence). CDR3: CASSPRVGGALNEKLFF. CDR3 nucleotides: TGTGCCAGCAGCCCCCGTGTGGGGGGAGCCCTTAATGAAAAACTGTTTTTT.

With regard to this clone: At one end the junction does not follow the germline gene, possibly because of a read error. The chain is built from TRBV7-7 and TRBJ2-5; TRBD2 might be the D (6 bases). The CDR3 extends over 14 amino acids. Germline V lookup: CDR1 SSHAT, CDR2 FNYEAQ (reference sequence). CDR3 in DNA: TGTGCTAGCAGCTTAAATATCGGGGGAGAGACCCAGTACTTC. As protein: CASSLNIGGETQYF.

The rearrangement joins TRBV5-1 to TRBJ2-7; 8 bases map to TRBD2. The CDR3 runs to 18 residues. V lost 1 base, J lost 0 bases, and 12 bases stayed unmatched. Germline CDR1 reads SGHRS; CDR2 reads YFSETQ. The CDR3 region is CASSLLSAGVPSSYEQYF. The CDR3 nucleotides read TGCGCCAGCAGCTTGCTATCAGCGGGAGTCCCGAGCTCCTACGAGCAGTACTTC.

The chain links TRBV29-1 to TRBJ1-2; possible D gene TRBD1, 5 bases. V shed 6 bases and J shed 4 bases, with 12 bases lying between them. CDR3 size: 12 residues. Germline V gene data show CDR1 as SQVTM and CDR2 as ANQGSEA. CDR3 DNA sequence: TGCAGCGTCCTGACAGCGCTCTATGGCTACACCTTC. Amino acid sequence: CSVLTALYGYTF.

V and J are TRBV6-1 and TRBJ1-2; no reliable D call. Trimming cost V 2 bases and J 6 bases, with 7 bases left between them. From germline, CDR1 is MNHNS and CDR2 SASEGT. This CDR3 has 12 amino acids. The CDR3 sequence: CASSERSHGYTF. CDR3 DNA sequence: TGTGCCAGCAGTGAACGGTCCCATGGCTACACCTTC.

Of note for this clone: Other DNA sequences in the sample encode the same CDR3. The V gene is TRBV5-1, the J gene TRBJ1-6; D remains unclear. V lost 0 bases, J lost 6 bases, and 4 bases lay in between. This CDR3 spans 13 amino acids. CDR1 and CDR2 (germline): SGHRS, YFSETQ. The CDR3 spells CASSLDSNSPLHF. The CDR3 nucleotides read TGCGCCAGCAGCTTGGACAGTAATTCACCCCTCCACTTT.

J is TRBJ1-2 and V is TRBV7-8, with D possibly matching TRBD1 (5 bases). Germline V lookup: CDR1 SGHVS, CDR2 FQNEAQ. V gave up 5 bases and J gave up 4 bases, with 14 bases separating them. This CDR3 has 14 amino acids. The DNA of the CDR3 is TGTGCCAGCAGCGACTGGGGCGTAGGCTATGGCTACACCTTC. It is translated as CASSDWGVGYGYTF.